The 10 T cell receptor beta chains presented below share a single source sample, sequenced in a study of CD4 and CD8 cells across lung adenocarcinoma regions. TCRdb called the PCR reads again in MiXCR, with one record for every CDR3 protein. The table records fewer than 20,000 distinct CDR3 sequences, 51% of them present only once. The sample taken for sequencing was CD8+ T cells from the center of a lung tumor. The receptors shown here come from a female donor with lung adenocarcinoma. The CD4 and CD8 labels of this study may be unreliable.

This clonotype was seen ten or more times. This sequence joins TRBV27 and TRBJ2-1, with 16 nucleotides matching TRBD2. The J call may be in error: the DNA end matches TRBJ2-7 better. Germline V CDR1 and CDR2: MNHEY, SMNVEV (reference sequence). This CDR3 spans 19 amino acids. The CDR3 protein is CASSLLGLAGGPESNEQYF. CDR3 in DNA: TGTGCCAGCAGTTTATTGGGACTAGCGGGAGGGCCAGAATCCAACGAGCAGTACTTC.

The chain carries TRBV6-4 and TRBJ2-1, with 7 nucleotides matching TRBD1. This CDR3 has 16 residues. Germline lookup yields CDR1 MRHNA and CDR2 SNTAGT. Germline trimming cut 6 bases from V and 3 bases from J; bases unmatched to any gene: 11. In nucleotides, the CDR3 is TGTGCCAGCAGCAAGGACGGGACAGACTTCTACAATGAGCAGTTCTTC. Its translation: CASSKDGTDFYNEQFF.

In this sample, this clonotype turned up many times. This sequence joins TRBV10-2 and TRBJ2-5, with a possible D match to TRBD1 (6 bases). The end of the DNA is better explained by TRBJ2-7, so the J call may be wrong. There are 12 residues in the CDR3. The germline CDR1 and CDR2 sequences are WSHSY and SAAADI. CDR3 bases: TGCGCCAGCAGTCACAGGGTCTACGAGCAGTACTTC. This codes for CASSHRVYEQYF.

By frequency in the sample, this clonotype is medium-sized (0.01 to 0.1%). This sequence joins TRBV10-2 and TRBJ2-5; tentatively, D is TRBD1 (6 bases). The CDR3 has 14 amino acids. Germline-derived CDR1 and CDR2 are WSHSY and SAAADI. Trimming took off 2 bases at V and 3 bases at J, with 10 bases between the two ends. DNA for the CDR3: TGCGCCAGCAGTGAGGACAGGAGAAAAGAGACCCAGTACTTC. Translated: CASSEDRRKETQYF.

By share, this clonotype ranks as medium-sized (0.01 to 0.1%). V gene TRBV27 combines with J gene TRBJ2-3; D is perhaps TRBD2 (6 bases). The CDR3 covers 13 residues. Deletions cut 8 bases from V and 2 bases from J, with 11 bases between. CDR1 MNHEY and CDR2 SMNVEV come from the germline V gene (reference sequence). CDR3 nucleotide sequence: TGTGCCAGCTGGAGGGCTAACACAGATACGCAGTATTTT. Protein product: CASWRANTDTQYF.

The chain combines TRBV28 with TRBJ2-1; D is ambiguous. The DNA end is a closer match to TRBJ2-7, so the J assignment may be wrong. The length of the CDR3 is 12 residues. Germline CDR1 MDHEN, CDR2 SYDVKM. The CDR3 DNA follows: TGTGCCAGCAGGGTAAAAGATCACGAGCAGTACTTC. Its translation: CASRVKDHEQYF.

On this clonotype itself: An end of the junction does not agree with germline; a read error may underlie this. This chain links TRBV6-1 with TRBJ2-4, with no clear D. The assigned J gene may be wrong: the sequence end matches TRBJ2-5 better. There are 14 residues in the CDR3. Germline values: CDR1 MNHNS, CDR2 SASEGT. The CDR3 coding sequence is TGTGCCGGCAGTGGCCGCGCCAACACAGAGACCCAGTACTTC. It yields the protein CAGSGRANTETQYF.

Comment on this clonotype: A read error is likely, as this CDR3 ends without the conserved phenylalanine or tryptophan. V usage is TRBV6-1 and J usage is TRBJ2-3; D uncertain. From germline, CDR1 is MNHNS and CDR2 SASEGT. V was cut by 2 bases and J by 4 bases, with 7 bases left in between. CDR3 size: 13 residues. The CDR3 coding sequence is TGTGCCAGCAGTGAAACCATCCCAGATACGCAGTATGTT. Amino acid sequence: CASSETIPDTQYV.

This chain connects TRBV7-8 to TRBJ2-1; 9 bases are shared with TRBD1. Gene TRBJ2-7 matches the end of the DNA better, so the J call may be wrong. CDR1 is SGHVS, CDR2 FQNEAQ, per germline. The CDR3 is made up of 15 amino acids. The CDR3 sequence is CASSLGGTGNYEQYF. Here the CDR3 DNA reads TGTGCCAGCAGCTTAGGAGGGACAGGGAATTACGAGCAGTACTTC.

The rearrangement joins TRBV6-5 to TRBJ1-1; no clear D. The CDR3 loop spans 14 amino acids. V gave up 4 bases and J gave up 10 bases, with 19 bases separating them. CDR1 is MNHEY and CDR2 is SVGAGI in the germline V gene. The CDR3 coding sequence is TGTGCCAGCAGTTTGGCGACCAATTTTTACGGAGCTTTCTTT. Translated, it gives CASSLATNFYGAFF.